This TCR beta chain was obtained from a study of T cells in Graves' hyperthyroidism and ophthalmopathy. Findings and limits, study-wide: Ophthalmopathy was distinguished from stable hyperthyroidism by 13 V-J signatures.

Hyperthyroidism, newly diagnosed and lasting under 2 months, affected patients aged 18 to 65. Fresh 10 ml peripheral blood yielded PBMCs. Using RNA transcripts as the source, TCR beta CDR3 regions were amplified. First-round RT-PCR with HTBI primers amplified the TCR CDR3 region. TCRdb re-derived calls from the multiplex PCR reads in MiXCR, one entry per CDR3 protein. The sample shows about 720,000 distinct CDR3 sequences, around 15% of them seen only once. Only a few counts were recorded for this clonotype. Antigen specificity is unknown. This sequence originates from a man younger than 35 with Graves' hyperthyroidism. Sequenced sample: blood.

CDR3 sequence (DNA): TGTGCCAGCAGCCTTAACAGGGGGGTCTACGAGCAGTACTTC. Translation: CASSLNRGVYEQYF. The chain employs TRBV11-2 and TRBJ2-7, with 8 bases identical to TRBD1. CDR1 is SGHAT, CDR2 FQNNGV, per germline. The CDR3 runs to 14 residues. The trim removed 5 bases at V and 3 bases at J, leaving 6 bases unmatched.